The clone carrying this T cell receptor beta chain showed up just once. Only CD45RO-negative cells positively selected for CCR7 counted as naive CD8 cells, so terminally differentiated effector memory CD45RA+ cells were excluded. These data come from a study of shared clonotypes between healthy human individuals. Some clones are missing from TCRdb's copy, which holds only in-frame ones; the method was immunoSEQ multiplex PCR. Found here are roughly 590,000 clones, roughly 95% of them singletons; the top ten hold 0.095% to 0.12%. After removal of 1 base from V and 4 bases from J, the junction contained 8 bases not matched to a gene. The CDR3 contains 16 residues. CDR1 is SGHAT and CDR2 is FQNNGV in the germline V gene.

The receptor was isolated from a woman in her 30s in good health. Material: naive CD8+ T cells sorted from blood. V gene TRBV11-2 combines with J gene TRBJ2-5; 8 bases agree with TRBD2. Here the CDR3 DNA reads TGTGCCAGCAGCTTAGTCGGAGCGGGAGCTTTAGAGACCCAGTACTTC. Translating gives CASSLVGAGALETQYF.